This TCR beta chain was captured by sequencing in a study of cytomegalovirus exposure and HLA in healthy donors. About the study: Among several hundred genotyped donors, around 77% fell in the Caucasian-associated ancestry cluster. Findings of the study overall: Later analysis suggested links between common viral pathogens and several top significant clusters. Earlier analysis found most TCR beta V segments productive about 87% or about 30% of the time.

Primers: 60 Vbeta forward and 13 Jbeta reverse. Assay used: immunoSEQ multiplex PCR; TCRdb lists only in-frame clones, some missing. The sample holds around 220,000 clones; roughly 70% are singletons and the top ten take approximately 1.7%. For this clone: Its specificity is unknown.

The CDR3 runs 16 residues. The V gene's germline CDR1 is SEHNR and CDR2 FQNEAQ (reference sequence). V gave up 4 bases and J gave up 7 bases; unmatched junction bases: 11. This TCR came from a woman aged 25 to 39 in good health and CMV-seronegative. The rearrangement joins TRBV7-9 to TRBJ2-1, with TRBD2 matching 9 bases. Material: PBMCs. CDR3 sequence: CASSSGVASGANEQFF. CDR3 in DNA: TGTGCCAGCAGCTCAGGGGTGGCTAGCGGGGCTAATGAGCAGTTCTTC.